What follows are 4 T cell receptor beta chains derived from one specimen sequenced in a study of regulatory T cells in long-lasting Graves disease. Time point reported: newly diagnosed GD, antithyroid drugs for less than 3 months. After RNA was extracted from PBMCs, the TCR library was made from it. In building TCR beta libraries, iRepertoire HTBI primers were used together with Arm-PCR of CDR3 regions. TCRdb recomputed calls from the multiplex PCR reads with MiXCR, one row per CDR3 protein. The table shows 350,000 to 500,000 distinct CDR3 sequences, with around 13% occurring only once. This same sample was also taken into another study, of T cells in Graves' hyperthyroidism and ophthalmopathy.

The sample was peripheral blood mononuclear cells (PBMCs), taken at new diagnosis, from a patient treated with antithyroid drugs. All receptors derive from a woman aged 45-65 years with Graves disease.

The V gene is TRBV5-1, the J gene TRBJ2-2; D is ambiguous. The CDR3 sequence is 15 residues long. CDR1 is SGHRS and CDR2 is YFSETQ in the germline V gene. The germline V and J ends were trimmed by 4 bases and 5 bases, with 15 bases remaining between them. CDR3 protein: CASSTSSDTTGELFF. DNA of the CDR3: TGCGCCAGCAGCACCTCCAGCGACACTACCGGGGAGCTGTTTTTT. Based on the CDR3 plus reference TRBV5-1 and TRBJ2-2, the full variable domain is KAGVTQTPRYLIKTRGQQVTLSCSPISGHRSVSWYQQTPGQGLQFLFEYFSETQRNKGNFPGRFSGRQFSNSRSEMNVSTLELGDSALYLCASSTSSDTTGELFFGEGSRLTVL.

This clonotype has a count of ten or more. The chain has TRBV28 and TRBJ2-6, with TRBD1 matching over 9 bases. Germline assignment: CDR1 MDHEN and CDR2 SYDVKM. The length of the CDR3 is 15 residues. Trimming at V came to 7 bases and at J to 2 bases, leaving 3 bases not matched to a gene. CDR3 DNA sequence: TGTGCCAGCAATACAGGGGGCGCTGGGGCCAACGTCCTGACTTTC. Translating gives CASNTGGAGANVLTF. The full variable domain, its missing parts supplied by reference TRBV28 and TRBJ2-6, is DVKVTQSSRYLVKRTGEKVFLECVQDMDHENMFWYRQDPGLGLRLIYFSYDVKMKEKGDIPEGYSVSREKKERFSLILESASTNQTSMYLCASNTGGAGANVLTFGAGSRLTVL.

About this clonotype itself: A much larger clone sits a single nucleotide away, making a read error possible. CDR3 sequence: CASTPSGEAQETQYF. In nucleotides, the CDR3 is TGTGCCAGCACCCCATCCGGGGAAGCCCAAGAGACCCAGTACTTC. The chain recombines TRBV3-1 with TRBJ2-5; D perhaps matches TRBD2 (5 bases). V was cut by 7 bases and J by 1 base, with 16 bases left in between. Germline CDR1 and CDR2: LGHDT and YNNKEL (reference sequence). This CDR3 comprises 15 residues.

This clonotype was observed a few times. This chain links TRBV9 with TRBJ2-5, with 8 bases identical to TRBD2. Per the germline V gene, CDR1 is SGDLS and CDR2 is YYNGEE. V lost 4 bases and J lost 5; bases outside the gene matches: 19. This CDR3 is 18 amino acids long. The CDR3 here is CASSSRGVSGSKEETQYF. CDR3 DNA sequence: TGTGCCAGCAGCTCTCGGGGGGTCAGCGGGAGCAAAGAGGAGACCCAGTACTTC.